The 18 T cell receptor beta chains given below trace back to one sample, sequenced in a study of shared clonotypes between healthy human individuals. Assay used: immunoSEQ multiplex PCR; TCRdb lists only in-frame clones, some missing. The table records some 1 million clones, about 75% of them present only once. Sequencing was carried out using memory CD4+ T cells sorted from blood. Indicated subset: CD45RA-negative fraction. The receptors stem from a man younger than 30 in good health.

The chain employs TRBV6-5 and TRBJ2-7; D possibly corresponds to TRBD2 (6 bases). V dropped 0 bases and J dropped 5 bases, with 11 bases sitting between them. Germline CDR1 reads MNHEY; CDR2 reads SVGAGI. CDR3 length equals 14 residues. This CDR3 is CASSYSVWEDEQYF. CDR3 DNA sequence: TGTGCCAGCAGTTACTCTGTTTGGGAGGACGAGCAGTACTTC.

J is TRBJ2-7 and V is TRBV7-6; D is possibly TRBD2 (6 bases). Germline V gives CDR1 SGHVS, CDR2 FNYEAQ. The CDR3 covers 14 residues. V gave up 2 bases and J gave up 2 bases, with 10 bases separating them. Here the CDR3 DNA reads TGTGCCAGCAGCTTAAGCCCGGGGGCCTACGAGCAGTACTTC. Its protein product is CASSLSPGAYEQYF. Together with reference TRBV7-6 and TRBJ2-7, the CDR3 gives the full variable domain: GAGVSQSPRYKVTKRGQDVALRCDPISGHVSLYWYRQALGQGPEFLTYFNYEAQQDKSGLPNDRFSAERPEGSISTLTIQRTEQRDSAMYRCASSLSPGAYEQYFGPGTRLTVT.

The J gene is TRBJ2-5, the V gene TRBV30; 7 bases match TRBD1. Germline V gene data show CDR1 as GTSNPN and CDR2 as SVGIG (reference sequence). V shed 1 base and J 7 bases; nucleotides not matched to a gene: 9. This CDR3 has 14 amino acids. The CDR3 coding sequence is TGTGCCTGGAGTGGATGGGACAGACGGGGGACCCAGTACTTC. The encoded protein is CAWSGWDRRGTQYF. The full variable domain, in which reference TRBV30 and TRBJ2-5 provide the parts outside the CDR3, is SQTIHQWPATLVQPVGSPLSLECTVEGTSNPNLYWYRQAAGRGLQLLFYSVGIGQISSEVPQNLSASRPQDRQFILSSKKLLLSDSGFYLCAWSGWDRRGTQYFGPGTRLLVL.

The V call is TRBV18, the J call TRBJ2-3; no reliable D call. Germline assignment: CDR1 KGHSH and CDR2 LQKENI. The CDR3 loop spans 13 amino acids. Trimming shortened V by 4 bases and J by 6 bases, and 11 bases separated the two germline ends. The CDR3 is CASSRGPSDTQYF. CDR3 nucleotide sequence: TGTGCCAGCTCACGTGGCCCGTCCGATACGCAGTATTTT.

This chain connects TRBV7-3 to TRBJ2-7; 9 nucleotides align to TRBD2. This CDR3 is 14 amino acids long. Trimming took 5 bases from V and 2 from J; bases not matched to a gene: 4. Germline-derived CDR1 and CDR2 are SGHTA and FQGTGA. The CDR3 coding sequence is TGTGCCAGCAGCCCCGTAGCGGGGGCCTACGAGCAGTACTTC. It yields the protein CASSPVAGAYEQYF.

V usage is TRBV7-3 and J usage is TRBJ2-3; 7 nucleotides agree with TRBD2. The germline V gene has CDR1 SGHTA and CDR2 FQGTGA. Trimming took 3 bases from V and 3 from J; bases not matched to a gene: 6. CDR3 size: 15 residues. In DNA, the CDR3 is TGTGCCAGCAGCTTTTTTTACGGGGGGACAGATACGCAGTATTTT. This sequence encodes CASSFFYGGTDTQYF.

This chain uses TRBV5-1 with TRBJ1-2, with TRBD1 matching 9 bases. The CDR3 sequence is 15 residues long. Germline CDR1 SGHRS, CDR2 YFSETQ. Losses at the gene ends were 0 bases for V and 5 bases for J; bases not matched to a gene: 5. The CDR3 spells CASSLAATGGYGYTF. The CDR3 DNA reads as TGCGCCAGCAGCTTGGCCGCGACAGGGGGGTATGGCTACACCTTC.

V gene TRBV11-2 combines with J gene TRBJ1-3; D is unclear. This CDR3 spans 12 amino acids. V dropped 5 bases and J dropped 9 bases, with 11 bases sitting between them. In germline, CDR1 is SGHAT, CDR2 FQNNGV. CDR3 sequence: CASSADMGTIYF. In DNA form, the CDR3 reads TGTGCCAGCAGCGCCGATATGGGCACCATATATTTT.

This clone has only a few counts. The chain carries TRBV11-2 and TRBJ2-1; 11 bases are a match to TRBD1. Germline CDR1 is SGHAT and CDR2 is FQNNGV. The V gene end was trimmed by 5 bases and the J gene end by 6 bases; junction bases not matched to a gene: 12. The CDR3 loop spans 17 amino acids. As DNA, the CDR3 is TGTGCCAGCAGCACCCGGACAGGGGGCGGTCCCCCCAATGAGCAGTTCTTC. Translated: CASSTRTGGGPPNEQFF.

The chain recombines TRBV9 with TRBJ1-4; D ambiguous. V lost 1 base, J lost 3 bases, and 10 bases lay in between. Germline CDR1 reads SGDLS; CDR2 reads YYNGEE. This CDR3 region has 15 residues. The CDR3 loop is CASSVLGISNEKLFF. The DNA for the CDR3 is TGTGCCAGCAGCGTATTGGGAATCTCTAATGAAAAACTGTTTTTT. The whole variable domain, filled in from reference TRBV9 and TRBJ1-4, reads DSGVTQTPKHLITATGQRVTLRCSPRSGDLSVYWYQQSLDQGLQFLIQYYNGEERAKGNILERFSAQQFPDLHSELNLSSLELGDSALYFCASSVLGISNEKLFFGSGTQLSVL.

The rearrangement links TRBV4-2 to TRBJ2-3; no reliable D call. CDR3 length: 12 amino acids. Germline V lookup: CDR1 LGHNA, CDR2 YNFKEQ. Trimming removed 0 bases at V and 8 bases at J, with 6 bases between. The CDR3 loop reads CASSQDTSTQYF. The CDR3 coding sequence is TGTGCCAGCAGCCAAGATACGAGTACGCAGTATTTT.

The chain carries TRBV13 and TRBJ2-2; TRBD2 aligns across 13 bases. J lost 0 bases, V lost 8 bases, and 3 bases had no gene match. Looked up from germline, CDR1 is PRHDT and CDR2 is FYEKMQ (reference sequence). The CDR3 length is 16 residues. The CDR3, as DNA: TGTGCCAGCGAAGGACTAGCGGGGGCGAACACCGGGGAGCTGTTTTTT. Protein product: CASEGLAGANTGELFF. Full variable domain (remainder filled in from reference TRBV13 and TRBJ2-2): AAGVIQSPRHLIKEKRETATLKCYPIPRHDTVYWYQQGPGQDPQFLISFYEKMQSDKGSIPDRFSAQQFSDYHSELNMSSLELGDSALYFCASEGLAGANTGELFFGEGSRLTVL.

This chain connects TRBV10-2 to TRBJ1-5; D call uncertain. CDR1 WSHSY and CDR2 SAAADI come from the germline V gene. The CDR3 sequence is 12 residues long. Between the trimmed V and J ends, which lost 6 bases and 4 bases, there was a span of 7 bases. CDR3 sequence: CASRDGNQPQHF. The CDR3 DNA reads TGCGCCAGCAGGGACGGGAATCAGCCCCAGCATTTT.

The chain recombines TRBV11-2 with TRBJ1-2, with 7 bases aligning to TRBD1. Germline values: CDR1 SGHAT, CDR2 FQNNGV. The junction had 16 bases not matched to a gene; V was cut back by 5 bases and J by 4 bases. The CDR3 totals 17 residues. In nucleotides, the CDR3 is TGTGCCAGCAGCCCAATTAATCCGGGACAGCGATCCTATGGCTACACCTTC. Protein: CASSPINPGQRSYGYTF.

The chain recombines TRBV19 with TRBJ2-7; D possibly corresponds to TRBD1 (5 bases). The CDR3 sequence is 14 residues long. The germline V and J ends were trimmed by 2 bases and 3 bases, with 11 bases remaining between them. CDR1 is LNHDA and CDR2 is SQIVND in the germline V gene (reference sequence). The CDR3 protein is CASSIQGEDYEQYF. CDR3 DNA sequence: TGTGCCAGTAGTATACAGGGCGAGGACTACGAGCAGTACTTC.

The genes are TRBV30 and TRBJ2-4; perhaps TRBD1 as D (5 bases). CDR3 length equals 13 residues. Germline V gives CDR1 GTSNPN, CDR2 SVGIG (reference sequence). Trimming cost V 3 bases and J 9 bases, with 15 bases left between them. CDR3 sequence: CAWSGQGSGIQYF. CDR3 nucleotide sequence: TGTGCCTGGAGCGGTCAGGGTTCGGGCATTCAGTACTTC. Combining the CDR3 with reference TRBV30 and TRBJ2-4 gives the whole variable domain SQTIHQWPATLVQPVGSPLSLECTVEGTSNPNLYWYRQAAGRGLQLLFYSVGIGQISSEVPQNLSASRPQDRQFILSSKKLLLSDSGFYLCAWSGQGSGIQYFGAGTRLSVL.

The rearrangement uses TRBV5-6 and TRBJ1-1; the D is unclear. The CDR3 consists of 15 residues. Germline lookup yields CDR1 SGHDT and CDR2 YYEEEE. Trimming pared 1 base from V and 0 bases from J, leaving 10 bases between. CDR3 DNA: TGTGCCAGCAGCTTGCTTAGTCTTATGAACACTGAAGCTTTCTTT. Protein sequence: CASSLLSLMNTEAFF.

A word on this clone: The sample contains more than one DNA sequence encoding this CDR3. This chain connects TRBV7-2 to TRBJ2-3, with 11 bases matching TRBD2. The V segment lost 2 bases and the J segment 3 bases; nucleotides outside the gene matches: 1. This CDR3 is 15 amino acids long. Per the germline V gene, CDR1 is SGHTA and CDR2 is FQGNSA. For the CDR3, the DNA is TGTGCCAGCAGCTTAAGACTAGCGGGAACAGATACGCAGTATTTT. Its protein is CASSLRLAGTDTQYF.